This T cell receptor (beta chain) was sequenced in a study of CD8+CD57+ T cells in acquired aplastic anemia. The CDR3 extends over 11 amino acids. Germline V gene sequence: CDR1 GTSNPN, CDR2 SVGIG (reference sequence). Trimming removed 3 bases from V and 8 bases from J, with 10 bases in between. CDR3 and TCR beta VDJ profiling relied on a genomic DNA template. TCRdb passed the reads through MiXCR, listing each CDR3 protein once. In the table there are about 190,000 distinct CDR3 sequences, around half of which are singletons. This clonotype was seen more than once but under ten times. All sequencing subjects had displayed CD8+CD57+ cell expansion on flow cytometry.

The TCR comes from a human donor with aplastic anemia. This chain uses TRBV30 with TRBJ1-2; D might be TRBD1 (6 bases). The sequenced sample consisted of sorted CD4+, CD8+, or CD8+CD57+ T cells (not recorded which) from PBMCs. CDR3: CAWRGARGYTF. The CDR3 DNA reads as TGTGCCTGGAGGGGGGCCCGGGGCTACACCTTC.